This TCR beta chain was identified during a study of T cells in localized non-small cell lung cancer. Concerning this clone: The target antigen is unknown.

CDR1 MNHNY and CDR2 SVGAGI come from the germline V gene (reference sequence). The CDR3 length is 15 residues. The V end was cut by 2 bases, the J end by 2 bases, with 12 bases between. Points from the study as a whole: Tumor trailed uninvolved adjacent lung in T cell clonality, which peaked there. Researchers found a median approximately 57 of the top 100 tumor clones in adjacent lung.

Clones were sequenced by immunoSEQ multiplex PCR, and TCRdb holds only the in-frame ones, with some missing. The sample yields almost 35,000 clones, just over 90% seen once. The rearrangement joins TRBV6-6 to TRBJ1-1, with D perhaps matching TRBD1 (5 bases). Specimen: peripheral blood, collected before any cancer treatment. This clonotype was obtained from a female donor older than 55 with stage I lung adenocarcinoma. This chain's CDR3 is CASSYGGTLNTEAFF. In DNA form, the CDR3 reads TGTGCCAGCAGTTACGGAGGGACCCTTAACACTGAAGCTTTCTTT.